Reported below is one T cell receptor (beta chain). In germline, CDR1 is SGHRS, CDR2 YFSETQ. Between the trimmed V and J ends, which lost 3 bases and 1 base, there was a span of 12 bases. The length of the CDR3 is 15 residues. These data are taken from a study of blood T cell repertoires in COVID-19. Study-level information: T cells, B-cell-depleted T cells, or PBMCs supplied cDNA or gDNA.

Source study methods: How many nucleated cells were present was estimated from reference gene primer amplification. Repertoires were generated with immunoSEQ multiplex PCR, while TCRdb's copy carries only in-frame clones and drops some. V and J calls and clone size come straight from that table; D and trimming were deduced from the DNA. The sample yields some 250,000 clones, approximately 81% seen once. The chain carries TRBV5-1 and TRBJ2-3; maybe TRBD2 (6 bases). Sequenced sample: peripheral blood. This TCR was recovered from a woman at least 80 years old with acute or convalescent COVID-19. The CDR3 reads CASSWGVAGTDTQYF. Here the CDR3 DNA reads TGCGCCAGCAGCTGGGGAGTAGCGGGCACAGATACGCAGTATTTT. Together with reference TRBV5-1 and TRBJ2-3, the CDR3 gives the full variable domain: KAGVTQTPRYLIKTRGQQVTLSCSPISGHRSVSWYQQTPGQGLQFLFEYFSETQRNKGNFPGRFSGRQFSNSRSEMNVSTLELGDSALYLCASSWGVAGTDTQYFGPGTRLTVL.